This is a list of T cell receptor beta chains from one sample in a study of cytomegalovirus exposure and HLA in healthy donors. Generated by immunoSEQ multiplex PCR, the TCRdb table keeps only in-frame clones and is missing some. The table records 70,000 to 80,000 clones, just under 80% of them present only once. Sequencing used PBMCs. The receptors here all came from a woman aged 35 to 49 in good health and CMV-seropositive. CDR3s include the opening cysteine and the closing phenylalanine or tryptophan. D genes are given only for firm matches. Clone sizes are given selectively: once, few, many, or a class where the clone is expanded.

>TRBD2|few|TRBJ2-7|TRBV4-1
CASSQDTPIAGGTPYEQYF
TGCGCCAGCAGCCAAGACACCCCCATAGCGGGGGGGACCCCCTACGAGCAGTACTTC
>.|few|TRBJ2-1|TRBV7-2
CASSDWSHRAYNEQFF
TGTGCCAGCAGCGATTGGAGTCATCGAGCCTACAATGAGCAGTTCTTC
>TRBD1|.|TRBJ2-7|TRBV5-6
CASSPWTGGGQYF
TGTGCCAGCAGCCCCTGGACAGGGGGAGGGCAGTACTTC
>.|.|TRBJ2-6|TRBV6-6
CASSLSQGSGANVLTF
TGTGCCAGCAGTTTATCACAGGGCTCTGGGGCCAACGTCCTGACTTTC
>.|.|TRBJ1-3|TRBV6-5
CASSYGGYSGNTIYF
TGTGCCAGCAGTTACGGCGGCTACTCTGGAAACACCATATATTTT
>TRBD2|.|TRBJ2-5|TRBV7-7
CASSLAGLAGGQETQYF
TGTGCCAGCAGCTTAGCGGGACTAGCGGGGGGGCAGGAGACCCAGTACTTC
>.|few|TRBJ2-5|TRBV2
CASTVQGTETQYF
TGTGCCAGCACCGTACAGGGTACGGAGACCCAGTACTTC
>TRBD2|.|TRBJ2-1|TRBV6-6
CASSFLGTSNDEQFF
TGTGCCAGCAGTTTCCTCGGGACTAGCAACGATGAGCAGTTCTTC
>.|.|TRBJ2-7|TRBV6-5
CASSSPQVFGEQYF
TGTGCCAGCAGTTCCCCCCAGGTCTTTGGCGAGCAGTACTTC
>.|.|TRBJ1-2|TRBV5-1
CASSPGQGGSGYTF
TGCGCCAGCAGCCCCGGTCAGGGAGGATCTGGCTACACCTTC
>TRBD2|.|TRBJ2-7|TRBV4-3
CASSPSGGSYEQYF
TGCGCCAGCAGCCCTAGCGGGGGGTCCTACGAGCAGTACTTC
>TRBD1|.|TRBJ1-2|TRBV19
CASSPLAGGNYGYTF
TGTGCCAGTAGCCCTTTGGCAGGGGGTAACTATGGCTACACCTTC
>TRBD2|.|TRBJ2-2|TRBV5-4
CASSVGLAGGMGVGELFF
TGTGCCAGCAGCGTCGGACTAGCGGGGGGAATGGGCGTAGGGGAGCTGTTTTTT
>TRBD1|.|TRBJ1-4|TRBV4-1
CASSDGQGKLFF
TGCGCCAGCAGCGATGGACAGGGAAAACTGTTTTTT
>.|.|TRBJ2-5|TRBV6-1
CASSVIGGQWETQYF
TGTGCCAGCAGCGTAATCGGGGGGCAGTGGGAGACCCAGTACTTC
>TRBD1|.|TRBJ2-3|TRBV28
CASSFGQESTDTQYF
TGTGCCAGCAGTTTCGGACAGGAGAGCACAGATACGCAGTATTTT
>TRBD2|.|TRBJ2-1|TRBV6-1
CASSGGTSGYNEQFF
TGTGCCAGCAGTGGGGGGACTAGCGGATACAATGAGCAGTTCTTC
>TRBD1|.|TRBJ1-2|TRBV29-1
CSVDRGRYTF
TGCAGCGTGGACAGGGGACGTTACACCTTC
>.|.|TRBJ1-2|TRBV29-1
CSVRPGVGFYGYTF
TGCAGCGTGCGGCCCGGGGTAGGATTCTATGGCTACACCTTC
>TRBD1|.|TRBJ1-2|TRBV19
CASTTGQGGDGYTF
TGTGCCAGTACCACAGGACAGGGGGGCGATGGCTACACCTTC
>.|.|TRBJ2-3|TRBV19
CASSSRTRGTDTQYF
TGTGCCAGTAGTTCTCGGACACGTGGAACAGATACGCAGTATTTT
>.|.|TRBJ1-5|TRBV2
CASEQGNSNQPQHF
TGTGCCAGCGAGCAGGGTAATAGCAATCAGCCCCAGCATTTT
>.|.|TRBJ2-6|TRBV6-5
CASSYLQAGANVLTF
TGTGCCAGCAGTTACCTCCAAGCCGGGGCCAACGTCCTGACTTTC
>.|.|TRBJ2-5|TRBV18
CASSLPGPSQETQYF
TGTGCCAGCTCACTCCCAGGGCCTTCACAAGAGACCCAGTACTTC
>.|.|TRBJ1-5|TRBV7-2
CASSLATQSNQPQHF
TGTGCCAGCAGCTTAGCCACCCAGAGCAATCAGCCCCAGCATTTT
>TRBD1|.|TRBJ1-3|TRBV12-5
CASGPGTGTTIYF
TGTGCTAGTGGTCCTGGGACAGGGACCACCATATATTTT
>.|.|TRBJ1-1|TRBV7-2
CASSLFRESEAFF
TGTGCCAGCAGCTTATTTAGGGAGTCTGAAGCTTTCTTT
>TRBD1|.|TRBJ1-4|TRBV19
CASSRQGTNEKLFF
TGTGCCAGCTCTAGACAGGGGACTAATGAAAAACTGTTTTTT
>TRBD1|.|TRBJ2-7|TRBV6-5
CASNLDRGRYEQYF
TGTGCCAGCAATCTCGACAGGGGGCGCTACGAGCAGTACTTC
>TRBD1|.|TRBJ2-7|TRBV19
CATGQDNSYEQYF
TGTGCCACCGGACAGGATAACTCCTACGAGCAGTACTTC
>TRBD1|.|TRBJ2-7|TRBV28
CASSSQGAGYEQYF
TGTGCCAGCAGTTCACAGGGGGCGGGGTACGAGCAGTACTTC
>.|.|TRBJ1-2|TRBV6-5
CASSSPGLHYGYTF
TGTGCCAGCAGTTCCCCTGGGCTCCACTATGGCTACACCTTC
>.|.|TRBJ2-1|TRBV11-2
CASSLPSSYNEQFF
TGTGCCAGCAGCTTACCCAGCTCCTACAATGAGCAGTTCTTC
>.|.|TRBJ1-1|TRBV28
CASSLAGAGVTEAFF
TGTGCCAGCAGTTTAGCGGGGGCGGGAGTCACTGAAGCTTTCTTT
>.|.|TRBJ2-3|TRBV28
CASGGSTDTQYF
TGTGCCAGCGGAGGTAGCACAGATACGCAGTATTTT
>.|few|TRBJ1-2|TRBV7-3
CASSLSGRAIYGYTF
TGTGCCAGCAGCTTATCTGGCAGAGCGATTTATGGCTACACCTTC
>.|few|TRBJ2-1|TRBV6-4
CASSEGDTNEQFF
TGTGCCAGCAGTGAAGGGGACACCAATGAGCAGTTCTTC
>.|few|TRBJ2-5|TRBV30
CAWSSLEQETQYF
TGTGCCTGGAGTTCCTTAGAACAAGAGACCCAGTACTTC
>TRBD2|.|TRBJ2-5|TRBV27
CASSLAGGQETQYF
TGTGCCAGCAGTTTAGCGGGGGGGCAAGAGACCCAGTACTTC
>.|.|TRBJ1-5|TRBV7-2
CASSTAGTISNQPQHF
TGTGCCAGCAGCACCGCCGGGACTATAAGCAATCAGCCCCAGCATTTT
>.|.|TRBJ2-2|TRBV5-1
CASSLIGEAGELFF
TGCGCCAGCAGCTTAATAGGGGAGGCCGGGGAGCTGTTTTTT
>.|once|TRBJ1-3|TRBV10-3
CAIQSEGSGNTIYF
TGTGCCATCCAATCGGAGGGTTCGGGAAACACCATATATTTT
>.|.|TRBJ2-3|TRBV7-3
CASSLSRDTQYF
TGTGCCAGCAGCTTATCCAGGGATACGCAGTATTTT
>.|.|TRBJ1-1|TRBV19
CATESRENTEAFF
TGTGCCACCGAATCTCGGGAGAACACTGAAGCTTTCTTT
>.|.|TRBJ2-7|TRBV27
CASSLSQGGSYEQYF
TGTGCCAGCAGTTTATCACAGGGTGGATCCTACGAGCAGTACTTC
>TRBD2|.|TRBJ2-3|TRBV19
CASSTPRGDRADTQYF
TGTGCCAGTAGTACCCCCCGGGGGGACCGGGCAGATACGCAGTATTTT